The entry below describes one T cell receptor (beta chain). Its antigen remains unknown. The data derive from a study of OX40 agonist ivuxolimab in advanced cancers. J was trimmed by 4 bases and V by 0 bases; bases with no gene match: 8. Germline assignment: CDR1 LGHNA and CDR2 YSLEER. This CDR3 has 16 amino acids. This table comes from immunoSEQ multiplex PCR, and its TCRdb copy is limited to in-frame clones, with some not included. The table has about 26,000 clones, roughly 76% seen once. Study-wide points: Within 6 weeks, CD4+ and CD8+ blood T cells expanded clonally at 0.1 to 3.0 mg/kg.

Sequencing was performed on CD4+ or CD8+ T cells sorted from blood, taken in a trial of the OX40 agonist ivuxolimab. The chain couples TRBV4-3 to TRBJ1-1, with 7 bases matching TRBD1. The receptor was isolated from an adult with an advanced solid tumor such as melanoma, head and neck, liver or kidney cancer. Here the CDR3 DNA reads TGCGCCAGCAGCCAAGATTCCGGCAGGGGGGGCACTGAAGCTTTCTTT. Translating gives CASSQDSGRGGTEAFF.